This TCR beta chain is from a study of blood T cell repertoires in COVID-19. As for the study in general: For recovered donors of Cohort 3, there were two negative PCRs, clearance, or symptom resolution. Samples of COVID-19 (acute and convalescent) were obtained from the United States, Italy and Spain.

Sequenced by immunoSEQ multiplex PCR; TCRdb stores in-frame clones only, minus some. This sample has approximately 140,000 clones, with over 75% found just once. Individuals aged roughly 18 to 95 years were recruited from fewer than 25 US areas. Which cohort a participant joined came from the clinical history participants gave. This TCR came from a man in his forties or fifties in a cohort exposed to, infected with or recovered from COVID-19 (not recorded which). Sequencing was performed on PBMCs or T cells enriched from blood (not recorded which).

This CDR3 is CASSLSGGGGPEQFF. The CDR3, as DNA: TGTGCCAGCAGCCTAAGCGGGGGTGGCGGGCCGGAGCAGTTCTTC. V usage is TRBV7-2 and J usage is TRBJ2-1; 8 bases are shared with TRBD2. The ends lost 5 bases at V and 10 bases at J; junction bases unmatched: 13. Germline assignment: CDR1 SGHTA and CDR2 FQGNSA. CDR3 length: 15 amino acids.